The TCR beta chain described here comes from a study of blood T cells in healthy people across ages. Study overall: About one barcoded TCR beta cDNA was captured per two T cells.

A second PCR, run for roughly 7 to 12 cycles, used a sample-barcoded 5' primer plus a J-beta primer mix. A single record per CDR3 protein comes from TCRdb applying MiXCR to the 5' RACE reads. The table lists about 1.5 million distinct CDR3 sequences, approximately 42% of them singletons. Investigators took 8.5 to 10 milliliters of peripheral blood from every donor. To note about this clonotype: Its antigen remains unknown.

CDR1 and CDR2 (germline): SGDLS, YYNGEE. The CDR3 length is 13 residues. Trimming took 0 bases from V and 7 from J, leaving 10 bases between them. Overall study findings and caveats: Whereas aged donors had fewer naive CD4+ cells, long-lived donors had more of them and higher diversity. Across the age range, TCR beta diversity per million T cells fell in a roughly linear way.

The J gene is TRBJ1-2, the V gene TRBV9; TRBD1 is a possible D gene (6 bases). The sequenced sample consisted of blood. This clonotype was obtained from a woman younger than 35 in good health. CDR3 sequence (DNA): TGTGCCAGCAGCGTAGGATGGGGGGCTGGCTACACCTTC. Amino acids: CASSVGWGAGYTF.